The TCR beta chain described here comes from a study of identical twins. Study-wide findings and caveats: Abundant beta clonotypes from cord blood bore fewer insertions; memory repertoires lacked this pattern.

Germline V gives CDR1 SQVTM, CDR2 ANQGSEA. Trimming took 3 bases from V and 0 from J, leaving 5 bases between them. The CDR3 runs 12 residues. Notes on this clonotype: Its antigen is unknown.

TCRdb reprocessed the 5' RACE reads via MiXCR and lists one record per CDR3 protein. The data hold about 1.7 million distinct CDR3 sequences, with about 30% observed a single time. The sequence was obtained from a newborn girl in good health. Sample: cord blood. The V gene is TRBV29-1, the J gene TRBJ1-2; no definite D call. The CDR3 nucleotides are TGCAGCGTTGACAGAACTAACTATGGCTACACCTTC. Translating gives CSVDRTNYGYTF.